This T cell receptor beta chain was recorded in a study of T cells in Graves' hyperthyroidism and ophthalmopathy. Study results and limitations: In simple terms, a model built on 13 V-J features told ophthalmopathy apart from stable hyperthyroidism.

There are 14 residues in the CDR3. Germline V CDR1 and CDR2: MNHNS, SASEGT. The J segment lost 6 bases and the V segment lost 3 bases, leaving 5 bases of the junction unmatched. This clonotype has a count of ten or more. Its antigen remains unknown. Amplified regions were TCR beta CDR3 sequences from RNA transcripts. The TCR CDR3 first-round RT-PCR relied on the HTBI primer set. Using its own MiXCR run on the multiplex PCR reads, TCRdb lists one record per CDR3 protein. The sample consists of approximately 500,000 distinct CDR3 sequences, just over 45% of them appearing once. Aged 18 to 65, the patients had hyperthyroidism that was newly diagnosed and had lasted under 2 months.

This receptor was taken from a young woman with Graves' hyperthyroidism. Sequencing was carried out using peripheral blood or thyroid tissue (not recorded which). This chain joins TRBV6-1 and TRBJ2-7, with 10 bases fitting TRBD2. CDR3 coding DNA: TGTGCCAGCAGTGAGCCTAGCGGGAGTTCCGAGCAGTACTTC. Translating it yields CASSEPSGSSEQYF.